This TCR beta chain came from a study of cytotoxic CD8 clonotypes in ibrutinib-treated CLL. Study background: Sample averages reached 255,043 productive templates and almost 95,000 productive rearrangements.

Sequencing was performed with immunoSEQ multiplex PCR; in TCRdb, only in-frame clones are kept and a portion is missing. The table has fewer than 35,000 clones, approximately 85% seen once. The J segment lost 8 bases and the V segment lost 11 bases, leaving 6 bases of the junction unmatched. There are 14 residues in the CDR3. Germline assignment: CDR1 ENHRY and CDR2 SYGVKD. The V gene is TRBV10-3, the J gene TRBJ2-2; 15 bases are shared with TRBD2. This specimen was PBMCs, taken after 24 months of ibrutinib treatment. This TCR was recovered from a human donor with chronic lymphocytic leukemia. The CDR3 region has the DNA TGTGCCTCTGGACTAGCGGGGGGGCTAGGGGAGCTGTTTTTT. It encodes CASGLAGGLGELFF.